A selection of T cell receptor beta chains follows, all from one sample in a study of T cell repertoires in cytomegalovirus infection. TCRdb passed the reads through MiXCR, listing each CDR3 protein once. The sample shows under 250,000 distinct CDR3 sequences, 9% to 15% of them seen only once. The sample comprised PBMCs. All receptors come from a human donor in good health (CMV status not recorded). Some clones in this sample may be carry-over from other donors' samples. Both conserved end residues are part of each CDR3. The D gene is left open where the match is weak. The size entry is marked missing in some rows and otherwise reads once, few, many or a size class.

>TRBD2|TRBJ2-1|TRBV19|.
CASTPRRQWLQAGGPYNEQFF
TGTGCCAGTACCCCCCGGAGGCAATGGTTACAAGCGGGAGGGCCGTACAATGAGCAGTTCTTC
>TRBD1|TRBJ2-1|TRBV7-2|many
CASTKDRGQSYNEQFF
TGTGCCAGCACTAAAGACAGGGGGCAGTCGTACAATGAGCAGTTCTTC
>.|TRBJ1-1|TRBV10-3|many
CAISGPPQTVNTEAFF
TGTGCCATCAGTGGCCCCCCACAGACAGTGAACACTGAAGCTTTCTTT
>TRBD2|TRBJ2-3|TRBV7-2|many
CASSSKTSLQAQYF
TGTGCCAGCAGCTCAAAGACTAGCCTGCAAGCGCAGTATTTT
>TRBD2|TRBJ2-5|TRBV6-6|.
CASSYSIIAGGAETQYF
TGTGCCAGCAGTTACTCGATAATAGCGGGAGGGGCAGAGACCCAGTACTTC
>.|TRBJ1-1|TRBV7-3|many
CASSFRTVLNTEAFF
TGTGCCAGCAGCTTCAGGACAGTCTTGAACACTGAAGCTTTCTTT
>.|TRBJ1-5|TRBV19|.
CASRPRGTANQPQHF
TGTGCCAGTAGACCTCGGGGTACGGCGAATCAGCCCCAGCATTTT
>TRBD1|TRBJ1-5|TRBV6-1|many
CASSLGTGLFQAQHF
TGTGCCAGCAGTCTAGGGACAGGTCTATTTCAGGCCCAGCATTTT
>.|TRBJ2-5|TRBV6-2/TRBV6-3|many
CASSPPSWGREETQYF
TGTGCCAGCAGTCCCCCCTCCTGGGGGCGGGAAGAGACCCAGTACTTC
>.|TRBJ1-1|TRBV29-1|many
CSVEWGGGTEAFF
TGCAGCGTTGAGTGGGGAGGGGGAACTGAAGCTTTCTTT
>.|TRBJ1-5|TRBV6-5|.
CASSPTLTGNQPQHF
TGTGCCAGCAGTCCCACCCTGACAGGTAATCAGCCCCAGCATTTT
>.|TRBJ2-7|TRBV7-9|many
CASSLGGQAGEQYF
TGTGCCAGCAGCTTAGGGGGTCAGGCAGGCGAGCAGTACTTC
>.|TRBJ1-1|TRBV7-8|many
CASSFRVSDTEAFF
TGTGCCAGCAGCTTCCGGGTGTCGGACACTGAAGCTTTCTTT
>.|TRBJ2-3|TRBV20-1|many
CSARVPADPTDTQYF
TGCAGTGCTAGAGTCCCAGCGGACCCCACAGATACGCAGTATTTT
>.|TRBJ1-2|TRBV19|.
CASSIPAGDAYGYTF
TGTGCCAGTAGTATCCCGGCAGGAGACGCCTATGGCTACACCTTC
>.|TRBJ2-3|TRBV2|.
CASSVLGSTDTQYF
TGTGCCAGCAGTGTTTTAGGGAGCACAGATACGCAGTATTTT
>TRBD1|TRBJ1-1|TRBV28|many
CASSYPGTGVRTEAFF
TGTGCCAGCAGCTACCCCGGGACAGGGGTCAGGACTGAAGCTTTCTTT
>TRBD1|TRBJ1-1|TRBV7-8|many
CASSPHRQGWTEAFF
TGTGCCAGCAGCCCCCACCGACAGGGTTGGACTGAAGCTTTCTTT
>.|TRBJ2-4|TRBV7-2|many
CASSLAGDTWDIQYF
TGTGCCAGCAGCTTAGCGGGTGACACCTGGGACATTCAGTACTTC
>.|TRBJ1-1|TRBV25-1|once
CASSTPSRPGRGTEAFF
TGTGCCAGCAGTACCCCCAGCAGGCCAGGGAGGGGGACTGAAGCTTTCTTT
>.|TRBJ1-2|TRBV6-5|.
CASRNDGNYGYTF
TGTGCCAGCAGAAATGACGGGAACTATGGCTACACCTTC
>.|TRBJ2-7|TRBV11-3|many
CASSPGPTSYEQYF
TGTGCCAGCAGCCCCGGGCCCACCTCCTACGAGCAGTACTTC
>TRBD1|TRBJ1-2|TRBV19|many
CASSIGQARGYGYTF
TGTGCCAGTAGTATCGGACAGGCTCGGGGCTATGGCTACACCTTC
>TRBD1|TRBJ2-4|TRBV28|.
CASSQGVTHQYF
TGTGCCAGCAGCCAGGGGGTGACCCATCAGTACTTC
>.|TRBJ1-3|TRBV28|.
CASSSPTVTAGDTIYF
TGTGCCAGCAGCTCCCCTACAGTGACAGCCGGAGACACCATATATTTT
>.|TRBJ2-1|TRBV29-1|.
CSVGGGRDLYNEQFF
TGCAGCGTAGGAGGCGGGCGGGACCTCTACAATGAGCAGTTCTTC
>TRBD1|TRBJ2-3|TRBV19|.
CASGQDFTDTQYF
TGTGCCAGCGGACAGGACTTCACAGATACGCAGTATTTT
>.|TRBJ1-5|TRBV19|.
CASSTQDRRSQPQHF
TGTGCCAGTAGTACCCAAGACAGGAGGAGTCAGCCCCAGCATTTT
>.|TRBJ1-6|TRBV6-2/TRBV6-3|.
CASSPRTDNSPLHF
TGTGCCAGCAGTCCTAGGACAGATAATTCACCCCTCCACTTT
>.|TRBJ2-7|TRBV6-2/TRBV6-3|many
CASSYLQGRQYF
TGTGCCAGCAGTTATTTGCAGGGGCGACAGTACTTC
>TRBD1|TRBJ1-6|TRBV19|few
CASTPTGYNSPLHF
TGTGCCAGTACCCCGACAGGGTACAATTCACCCCTCCACTTT
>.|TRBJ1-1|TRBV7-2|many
CASSISLNTEAFF
TGTGCCAGCAGCATCAGCCTGAACACTGAAGCTTTCTTT
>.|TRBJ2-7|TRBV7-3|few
CASSPQGSNEQYF
TGTGCCAGCAGTCCCCAAGGAAGCAACGAGCAGTACTTC
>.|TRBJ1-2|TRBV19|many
CASSMSSGYTF
TGTGCCAGTAGTATGAGTAGCGGCTACACCTTC
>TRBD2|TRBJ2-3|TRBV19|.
CASNQAGALRDTQYF
TGTGCCAGTAACCAAGCGGGAGCCTTGAGAGATACGCAGTATTTT
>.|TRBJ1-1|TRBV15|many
CATSRVSTGNTEAFF
TGTGCCACCAGCAGAGTGTCCACTGGGAACACTGAAGCTTTCTTT
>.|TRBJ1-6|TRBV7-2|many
CASSSQIPNNSPLHF
TGTGCCAGCAGCTCCCAGATACCAAATAATTCACCCCTCCACTTT
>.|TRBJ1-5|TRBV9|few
CASSVPRGGKNQPQHF
TGTGCCAGCAGCGTGCCCCGGGGAGGTAAGAATCAGCCCCAGCATTTT
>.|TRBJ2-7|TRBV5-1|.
CASSLGEIYEQYF
TGCGCCAGCAGCTTGGGGGAGATTTACGAGCAGTACTTC
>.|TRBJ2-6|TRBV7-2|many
CASSLVEGRQVWNSGANVLTF
TGTGCCAGCAGCTTAGTTGAGGGACGACAGGTTTGGAACTCTGGGGCCAACGTCCTGACTTTC
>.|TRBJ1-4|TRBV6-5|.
CASSRFSGDGEKLFF
TGTGCCAGCAGCAGGTTTTCAGGGGATGGCGAAAAACTGTTTTTT
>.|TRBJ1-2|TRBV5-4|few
CASSLALGGSYGYTF
TGTGCCAGCAGCTTGGCCCTTGGGGGCAGCTATGGCTACACCTTC
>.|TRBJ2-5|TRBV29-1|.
CSVEARQETQYF
TGCAGCGTTGAGGCCCGCCAAGAGACCCAGTACTTC
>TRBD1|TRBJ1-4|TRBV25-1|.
CASSDAGGAGEKLFF
TGTGCCAGCAGTGATGCAGGGGGCGCGGGGGAAAAACTGTTTTTT
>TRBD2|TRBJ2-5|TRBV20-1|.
CSAWGRGGRSETQYF
TGCAGTGCTTGGGGGAGGGGCGGGAGGTCAGAGACCCAGTACTTC
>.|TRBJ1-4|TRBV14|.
CASSQGLRNEKLFF
TGTGCCAGCAGCCAGGGCCTACGTAATGAAAAACTGTTTTTT
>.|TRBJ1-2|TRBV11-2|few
CASSLEEGPYGYTF
TGTGCCAGCAGCTTAGAAGAGGGACCCTATGGCTACACCTTC
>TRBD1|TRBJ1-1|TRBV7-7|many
CASSLAWTGDTEAFF
TGTGCCAGCAGCTTAGCGTGGACAGGGGATACTGAAGCTTTCTTT
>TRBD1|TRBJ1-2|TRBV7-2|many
CASSLPRQGSGYTF
TGTGCCAGCAGCTTACCGAGACAGGGTTCTGGCTACACCTTC
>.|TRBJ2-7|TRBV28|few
CASSRGFQLQYEQYF
TGTGCCAGCAGCCGTGGGTTCCAACTTCAGTACGAGCAGTACTTC
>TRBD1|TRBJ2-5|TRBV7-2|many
CASSPSQAGGTQYF
TGTGCCAGCAGCCCCAGTCAAGCAGGGGGGACCCAGTACTTC
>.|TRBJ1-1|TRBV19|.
CASYQTPMNTEAFF
TGTGCCAGTTACCAAACCCCCATGAACACTGAAGCTTTCTTT
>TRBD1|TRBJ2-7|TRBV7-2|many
CASSSRTGGKNEQYF
TGTGCCAGCAGCTCGAGGACAGGGGGGAAGAACGAGCAGTACTTC
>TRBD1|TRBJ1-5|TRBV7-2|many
CASSFGTGVNQPQHF
TGTGCCAGCAGCTTTGGGACAGGGGTTAATCAGCCCCAGCATTTT